This paragraph reports one T cell receptor (beta chain). Its target is not known. This CDR3 comprises 15 residues. Unmatched junction bases numbered 6, after V lost 3 bases and J lost 4 bases. The data are from a study of vaccination and CD4 T cells after COVID-19. An Oncomine TCR Beta short-read assay was used to sequence the DNA from cultured CD4+ T cells. TCRdb ran MiXCR on the PCR reads and lists one entry per CDR3 protein. Among about 3,900 distinct CDR3 sequences, approximately 24% were seen once, and the ten largest hold about 15%. The study, taken as a whole, reports: SARS-CoV-2-reactive clonotype medians increased from around 20 to 38, not significantly.

The treatment denotes: approximately 11-day PBMC culture with coronavirus spike peptide pools or control peptides (ViraFEST assay). Unexposed donor CD4+ T cells predated the COVID-19 pandemic, collected 2011-2018. The V and J genes are TRBV12-3 or TRBV12-4 and TRBJ2-3; 8 nucleotides line up with TRBD2. The sequence was collected from a human donor in good health. The material sequenced was CD4+ T cells from blood, cultured in vitro. CDR3 nucleotide sequence: TGTGCCAGCAGTTTTAGGACTAGCTGGTCAGATACGCAGTATTTT. Its protein product is CASSFRTSWSDTQYF.